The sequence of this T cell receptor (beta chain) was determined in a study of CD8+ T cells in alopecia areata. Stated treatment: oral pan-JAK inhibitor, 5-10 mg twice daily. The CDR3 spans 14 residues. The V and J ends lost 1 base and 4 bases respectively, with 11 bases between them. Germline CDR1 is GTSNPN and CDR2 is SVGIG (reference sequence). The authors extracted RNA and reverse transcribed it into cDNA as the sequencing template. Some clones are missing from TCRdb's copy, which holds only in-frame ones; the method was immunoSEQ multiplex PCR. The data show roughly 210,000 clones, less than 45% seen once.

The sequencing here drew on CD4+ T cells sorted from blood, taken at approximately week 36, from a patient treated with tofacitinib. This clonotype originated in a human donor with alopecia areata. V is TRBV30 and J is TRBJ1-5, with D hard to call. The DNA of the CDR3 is TGTGCCTGGAGTGAAGTCTTGGGGAATCAGCCCCAGCATTTT. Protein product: CAWSEVLGNQPQHF.